This T cell receptor (beta chain) emerged from a study of cytotoxic CD8 clonotypes in ibrutinib-treated CLL. Study details: Overall, 25 or so responses were partial and 2 complete; following median roughly 72 months, about 15 patients stayed remitted and around twelve progressed. The taking of response samples occurred after a median 12 months of treatment, with a range of 6 to 36. Regarding the study as a whole: Clonality grew at ibrutinib response; at progression, it decreased back toward baseline.

The V end was cut by 0 bases, the J end by 5 bases, with 13 bases between. This CDR3 has 15 amino acids. CDR1 is SGHDN and CDR2 is FVKESK in the germline V gene. With regard to this clone: The antigen is undetermined.

The method was immunoSEQ multiplex PCR; TCRdb's version includes in-frame clones alone and lacks a portion of them. The repertoire holds some 30,000 clones, with roughly 76% as singletons. This sample comprised PBMCs, obtained after 36 months of ibrutinib treatment. The TCR was taken from a human donor with chronic lymphocytic leukemia. The chain combines TRBV14 with TRBJ1-2; D is ambiguous. The CDR3 loop reads CASSQELGVPYGYTF. CDR3 DNA sequence: TGTGCCAGCAGCCAAGAACTCGGAGTACCGTATGGCTACACCTTC.